A single T cell receptor (beta chain) is shown here with its context. Its antigen is unknown. A multiplex PCR was run with 60 Vbeta primers and 13 Jbeta primers. Sequenced by immunoSEQ multiplex PCR; TCRdb stores in-frame clones only, minus some. Found here are tens of thousands of clones, over 70% of them singletons; the top ten hold around 3.2%. The data originate from a study of cytomegalovirus exposure and HLA in healthy donors. This CDR3 has 15 amino acids. Germline V gene data show CDR1 as SEHNR and CDR2 as FQNEAQ (reference sequence). Trimming pared 5 bases from V and 4 bases from J, leaving 14 bases between. Findings and caveats of the study: Most observed TCR sequences were rare, whereas some public TCRs were detected in many donors. Analyses of presence and absence presupposed an approximately uniform sequencing depth across donors. Sequencing likely caused a cluster of highly shared sequence variants. The number of N-insertions in an Asian-associated ancestry cluster was reportedly below the 666-donor mean in a later analysis.

Sequencing was performed on PBMCs. This sequence originates from a man aged 45 to 65 in good health and CMV-seropositive. The chain uses TRBV7-9 and TRBJ1-4; D might be TRBD1 (5 bases). CDR3 region: CASSRPQGLNEKLFF. Here the CDR3 DNA reads TGTGCCAGCAGCCGCCCCCAGGGTCTTAATGAAAAACTGTTTTTT. Full variable domain (remainder filled in from reference TRBV7-9 and TRBJ1-4): DTGVSQNPRHKITKRGQNVTFRCDPISEHNRLYWYRQTLGQGPEFLTYFQNEAQLEKSRLLSDRFSAERPKGSFSTLEIQRTEQGDSAMYLCASSRPQGLNEKLFFGSGTQLSVL.